Shown below are 5 T cell receptor beta chains from a single sample sequenced in a study of Graves' ophthalmopathy and Graves' hyperthyroidism. The authors amplified TCR beta CDR3 regions from RNA transcripts. Scientists carried out first-round RT-PCR using HTBI primers and then a second-round multiplex PCR. TCRdb passed the multiplex PCR reads through MiXCR, listing each CDR3 protein once. The top ten hold 44% of the sample, which has almost 750,000 distinct CDR3 sequences, around 40% seen once. Source material: peripheral blood. These receptor sequences come from an adult man with Graves' ophthalmopathy.

This clonotype has more than one count but fewer than ten. This chain links TRBV20-1 with TRBJ2-7; 7 bases fit TRBD1. Germline V gene data show CDR1 as DFQATT and CDR2 as SNEGSKA (reference sequence). V lost 6 bases, J lost 3 bases, and 5 bases stayed unmatched. This CDR3 region has 12 residues. In DNA form, the CDR3 reads TGCAGTGCCTTCGGACAGGACTACGAGCAGTACTTC. This translates into CSAFGQDYEQYF.

The chain couples TRBV10-3 to TRBJ1-2; the match to TRBD1 covers 7 bases. The CDR3 is 16 amino acids. V was clipped by 10 bases and J by 4 bases; unmatched bases: 18. Germline V CDR1 and CDR2: ENHRY, SYGVKD. For the CDR3, the DNA is TGTGCCAGCTCACCAAGGGACAGACCTCTGCTCTATGGCTACACCTTC. Its translation is CASSPRDRPLLYGYTF.

This clonotype was counted many times. The rearrangement links TRBV24-1 to TRBJ1-1; tentatively, D is TRBD1 (5 bases). Trimming shortened V by 0 bases and J by 8 bases, and 6 bases separated the two germline ends. The CDR3 extends over 12 amino acids. The germline gives CDR1 KGHDR, CDR2 SFDVKD. CDR3 amino acids: CATSDLTGEAFF. The DNA of the CDR3 is TGTGCCACCAGTGATTTGACAGGAGAAGCTTTCTTT.

The J gene is TRBJ2-5, the V gene TRBV7-2; 12 bases line up with TRBD1. Germline CDR1 is SGHTA and CDR2 is FQGNSA. V was pared by 4 bases and J by 5 bases, with 8 bases of the junction left unmatched. The CDR3 covers 16 residues. Written as DNA, the CDR3 is TGTGCCAGCAGCTCTGGGACAGGGGGCGGTCAGGAGACCCAGTACTTC. It is translated as CASSSGTGGGQETQYF.

The chain links TRBV11-2 to TRBJ2-3; TRBD2 matches 13 bases. This CDR3 spans 16 amino acids. Germline values: CDR1 SGHAT, CDR2 FQNNGV. V shed 5 bases, J shed 2 bases, and the junction held 4 bases outside the gene matches. In nucleotides, the CDR3 is TGTGCCAGCAGCCAACTAGCGGGGGGGCCCACAGATACGCAGTATTTT. Its protein product is CASSQLAGGPTDTQYF.